This entry describes one T cell receptor (beta chain). Original processing methods: Counts of nucleated cells, estimated from reference gene primer amplification, were obtained. The assay was immunoSEQ multiplex PCR, and TCRdb's table has in-frame clones only and misses some. Clonal size and the V and J genes are those of that table, whereas D and trimming came from the DNA. The sample consists of roughly 150,000 clones, roughly 85% of them appearing once. Germline V gene sequence: CDR1 PRHDT, CDR2 FYEKMQ (reference sequence). Losses at the gene ends were 5 bases for V and 3 bases for J; bases not matched to a gene: 14. The length of the CDR3 is 17 residues. The data derive from a study of blood T cell repertoires in COVID-19.

The rearrangement links TRBV13 to TRBJ2-3; 7 bases are a match to TRBD2. Sequencing was done on a sample of peripheral blood. The TCR comes from a human donor in a cohort sampled during active COVID-19. The CDR3 loop reads CASSLFFAGARTDTQYF. CDR3 DNA: TGTGCCAGCAGCCTCTTCTTCGCGGGAGCGAGGACAGATACGCAGTATTTT. Together with reference TRBV13 and TRBJ2-3, the CDR3 gives the full variable domain: AAGVIQSPRHLIKEKRETATLKCYPIPRHDTVYWYQQGPGQDPQFLISFYEKMQSDKGSIPDRFSAQQFSDYHSELNMSSLELGDSALYFCASSLFFAGARTDTQYFGPGTRLTVL.